This T cell receptor beta chain was sequenced for a study of blood T cells in healthy people across ages. Across the study: Per two T cells, template switching captured roughly one barcoded beta molecule. Study-level results: Aged donors had fewer naive CD4+ cells and lower diversity than long-lived donors. Diversity of TCR beta correlated strongly with naive T cell percentage.

Primed by a sample-barcoded 5' primer and a J-beta primer mix, a second PCR proceeded for 7 to 11 cycles. Every cDNA molecule bore a tag from a template-switch adaptor containing 12 random nucleotides. TCRdb called the 5' RACE reads again in MiXCR, with one record for every CDR3 protein. The table has 1,800,000 or so distinct CDR3 sequences, 30% to 40% seen once. The table lists this clonotype with a few counts. The antigen remains undetermined. Deletions cut 3 bases from V and 0 bases from J, with 14 bases between. CDR3 length: 17 amino acids. Germline V gene data show CDR1 as KGHDR and CDR2 as SFDVKD.

Sequenced sample: blood. The TCR was taken from a human donor in good health. The chain links TRBV24-1 to TRBJ2-1; D is possibly TRBD1 (5 bases). DNA of the CDR3: TGTGCCACCAGTGATCCGACAGCCACCAGCTCCTACAATGAGCAGTTCTTC. Residues: CATSDPTATSSYNEQFF.